This T cell receptor beta chain was sequenced in a study of blood T cell repertoires in COVID-19. Study summary: The United States, Italy and Spain were the sources of the acute and convalescent COVID-19 samples. From T cells, B-cell-depleted T cells, or PBMCs came the material, which was cDNA or gDNA.

Methods used by the authors: Nucleated cell number was recorded as an estimate derived from reference gene primer amplification. Clones were sequenced by immunoSEQ multiplex PCR, and TCRdb holds only the in-frame ones, with some missing. V and J calls and clone size follow that table, whereas D and trimming were derived from the DNA. The table lists over 100,000 clones, around 80% of them singletons, with under 8% in the top ten. Germline V gene lookup returns CDR1 SGHRS and CDR2 YFSETQ. V trimming: 4 bases; J trimming: 0 bases; junction bases outside the gene matches: 9. This CDR3 region has 16 residues.

The sequenced sample was peripheral blood. The source of this sequence is a woman over 75 with active or convalescent COVID-19. The chain recombines TRBV5-1 with TRBJ2-7; 8 bases agree with TRBD2. CDR3 DNA: TGCGCCAGCAGCCCTTTGACTAGCGTCAGCTCCTACGAGCAGTACTTC. Translation gives CASSPLTSVSSYEQYF.